The next 28 T cell receptor beta chains were all read from a single sample in a study of shared clonotypes between healthy human individuals (dated by TCRdb to about 2020). Preparation of the library involved the immunoSEQ multiplex PCR assay. In TCRdb, the immuneACCESS table is reduced to in-frame sequences with V and J assigned. These tables do not hold every clone; where another copy was compared, an unresolved V gene accounts for under half, and the others remain unexplained. The table for this sample lists about 1.1 million clones; roughly 77% of them were counted only once. The biggest ten clones account for approximately 0.95% of the sample. The sample comprised memory CD4+ T cells from PBMCs. The cell subset or site tag for this specimen amounts to: CD45RA-negative fraction. The receptors here all came from a man between 18 and 35 years old in good health. Some clones in this sample may be carry-over from other donors' samples.

This rearrangement joins TRBV6-5 to TRBJ2-3; no reliable D call. V dropped 2 bases and J dropped 4 bases, with 10 bases sitting between them. Germline V gene sequence: CDR1 MNHEY, CDR2 SVGAGI. This CDR3 is 14 amino acids long. The CDR3 bases are TGTGCCAGCAGTTACGGTTTGCTCCCAGATACGCAGTATTTT. Its translation: CASSYGLLPDTQYF.

The chain carries TRBV9 and TRBJ2-2; D perhaps matches TRBD2 (5 bases). V was pared by 1 base and J by 5 bases, with 12 bases between. The CDR3 is 15 residues long. Germline CDR1 and CDR2: SGDLS and YYNGEE. CDR3 nucleotides: TGTGCCAGCAGCGTATTGGGGTCGGGGACCGGGGAGCTGTTTTTT. This codes for CASSVLGSGTGELFF.

V gene TRBV29-1 combines with J gene TRBJ2-3; D uncertain. Germline values: CDR1 SQVTM, CDR2 ANQGSEA. V was shortened by 2 bases and J by 0 bases, with 6 bases between the two germline ends. The CDR3 is 13 amino acids. In DNA form, the CDR3 reads TGCAGCGTTGAATTGCCTAGCACAGATACGCAGTATTTT. It is translated as CSVELPSTDTQYF.

This clone was counted a few times. The V and J genes are TRBV30 and TRBJ1-1; D ambiguous. The CDR3 is 12 residues long. Deletions cut 4 bases from V and 3 bases from J, with 9 bases between. Germline CDR1 and CDR2: GTSNPN and SVGIG (reference sequence). CDR3 region: CAWTGTHTEAFF. The CDR3 DNA reads TGTGCCTGGACGGGAACGCACACTGAAGCTTTCTTT.

Here the CDR3 reads CASSSSTNQETQYF. DNA of the CDR3: TGTGCCAGCAGCTCTTCTACCAACCAAGAGACCCAGTACTTC. The chain is built from TRBV5-6 and TRBJ2-5, with D uncertain. This CDR3 has 14 residues. V was shortened by 3 bases and J by 0 bases, with 9 bases between the two germline ends. The germline gives CDR1 SGHDT, CDR2 YYEEEE.

About this clone: Additional DNA sequences in this sample encode the identical CDR3. The chain employs TRBV28 and TRBJ2-1, with 11 bases fitting TRBD2. The germline V gene has CDR1 MDHEN and CDR2 SYDVKM. The junction had 8 bases not matched to a gene; V was cut back by 6 bases and J by 7 bases. The CDR3 is 15 residues long. The CDR3 here is CASSPLAGVGNEQFF. Here the CDR3 DNA reads TGTGCCAGCAGCCCACTAGCGGGAGTTGGGAATGAGCAGTTCTTC.

CDR3 loop: CASSLKVPGQGGNTIYF. CDR3 bases: TGTGCCAGCAGCTTAAAAGTTCCGGGGCAGGGTGGAAACACCATATATTTT. This chain connects TRBV5-4 to TRBJ1-3; possible D gene TRBD1, 5 bases. The V end was cut by 2 bases, the J end by 3 bases, with 18 bases between. Germline V gene lookup returns CDR1 SGHNT and CDR2 YYREEE (reference sequence). The CDR3 runs 17 residues. Combining the CDR3 with reference TRBV5-4 and TRBJ1-3 gives the whole variable domain ETGVTQSPTHLIKTRGQQVTLRCSSQSGHNTVSWYQQALGQGPQFIFQYYREEENGRGNFPPRFSGLQFPNYSSELNVNALELDDSALYLCASSLKVPGQGGNTIYFGEGSWLTVV.

The gene calls are TRBV27 and TRBJ2-7; D call uncertain. The CDR3 runs to 13 residues. V dropped 4 bases and J dropped 2 bases, with 9 bases sitting between them. Per the germline V gene, CDR1 is MNHEY and CDR2 is SMNVEV (reference sequence). CDR3 DNA: TGTGCCAGCAGTTCTCGGGTAACCTACGAGCAGTACTTC. It encodes CASSSRVTYEQYF.

As to this clone: This may be a read error, as it is one base from a much larger clone. Additional DNA sequences in this sample encode the identical CDR3. This chain uses TRBV30 with TRBJ2-2; D tentatively fits TRBD1 or TRBD2 (5 bases each). Looked up from germline, CDR1 is GTSNPN and CDR2 is SVGIG (reference sequence). The CDR3 spans 13 residues. The CDR3 bases are TGTGCCTGGAGTATCAGGGAAGTGGGGGAACTGTTTTTT. Translating gives CAWSIREVGELFF.

This clone appeared once. The rearrangement joins TRBV28 to TRBJ2-7; possible D gene TRBD2, 5 bases. Trimming took 7 bases from V and 3 from J, leaving 19 bases between them. The CDR3 is 15 amino acids. Germline values: CDR1 MDHEN, CDR2 SYDVKM. CDR3: CASTLGSGNNYEQYF. CDR3 nucleotides: TGTGCCAGCACCCTGGGATCGGGGAACAACTACGAGCAGTACTTC.

V usage is TRBV27 and J usage is TRBJ1-1; D gene ambiguous. The germline V gene has CDR1 MNHEY and CDR2 SMNVEV (reference sequence). The CDR3 has 14 amino acids. V dropped 4 bases and J dropped 0 bases, with 9 bases sitting between them. The CDR3 here is CASSSSLVNTEAFF. The CDR3 nucleotides read TGTGCCAGCAGTTCCTCCCTGGTGAACACTGAAGCTTTCTTT.

This chain joins TRBV28 and TRBJ2-7; weak D call: TRBD2 (6 bases). This CDR3 region has 11 residues. Trimming pared 5 bases from V and 10 bases from J, leaving 12 bases between. Germline CDR1 and CDR2: MDHEN and SYDVKM. The DNA for the CDR3 is TGTGCCAGCAGTGCGGGGCTGGGACAGTACTTC. The encoded protein is CASSAGLGQYF.

The chain employs TRBV6-1 and TRBJ1-2; D is ambiguous. V lost 6 bases to trimming and J lost 4 bases, with 12 bases between them. Germline V gene lookup returns CDR1 MNHNS and CDR2 SASEGT. The CDR3 runs 13 residues. The CDR3 loop is CASRWTAPYGYTF. The CDR3 nucleotides read TGTGCCAGCAGGTGGACTGCGCCCTATGGCTACACCTTC.

This clone showed up just a few times. This chain joins TRBV27 and TRBJ2-7; D remains unclear. The CDR3 is made up of 12 amino acids. CDR1 MNHEY and CDR2 SMNVEV come from the germline V gene (reference sequence). V was pared by 3 bases and J by 4 bases, with 7 bases between. CDR3 in DNA: TGTGCCAGCAGTTTTGGACCATACGAGCAGTACTTC. It encodes CASSFGPYEQYF.

The CDR3 bases are TGTGCCAGCAGCTCCGACGACAGGGGCTATGGCTACACCTTC. It specifies CASSSDDRGYGYTF. The chain joins TRBV7-6 to TRBJ1-2; 8 nucleotides match TRBD1. V lost 4 bases to trimming and J lost 4 bases; unmatched junction nucleotides: 5. Germline V lookup: CDR1 SGHVS, CDR2 FNYEAQ. The CDR3 spans 14 residues. The full variable domain, completed using reference TRBV7-6 and TRBJ1-2, is GAGVSQSPRYKVTKRGQDVALRCDPISGHVSLYWYRQALGQGPEFLTYFNYEAQQDKSGLPNDRFSAERPEGSISTLTIQRTEQRDSAMYRCASSSDDRGYGYTFGSGTRLTVV.

This clone was counted only a few times. V usage is TRBV29-1 and J usage is TRBJ2-7, with 12 bases aligning to TRBD1. CDR1 SQVTM and CDR2 ANQGSEA come from the germline V gene. This CDR3 region has 17 residues. Trimming removed 3 bases from V and 4 bases from J; junction bases left unmatched: 13. CDR3 amino acids: CSVEEGAPGQGAYEQYF. The CDR3 region has the DNA TGCAGCGTTGAGGAGGGGGCCCCGGGACAGGGGGCGTACGAGCAGTACTTC.

The gene calls are TRBV30 and TRBJ2-3; 8 bases are shared with TRBD2. This CDR3 comprises 13 residues. V shed 3 bases, J shed 4 bases, and the junction held 3 bases outside the gene matches. Germline V gene lookup returns CDR1 GTSNPN and CDR2 SVGIG (reference sequence). For the CDR3, the DNA is TGTGCCTGGAGCGGGAGGGCCGCAGATACGCAGTATTTT. Translated, it gives CAWSGRAADTQYF. Drawing the rest from reference TRBV30 and TRBJ2-3, the complete variable domain is SQTIHQWPATLVQPVGSPLSLECTVEGTSNPNLYWYRQAAGRGLQLLFYSVGIGQISSEVPQNLSASRPQDRQFILSSKKLLLSDSGFYLCAWSGRAADTQYFGPGTRLTVL.

This rearrangement joins TRBV7-3 to TRBJ2-2; weak D call: TRBD2 (6 bases). The V and J ends lost 9 bases and 0 bases respectively, with 11 bases between them. The CDR3 length is 14 residues. Germline V gene sequence: CDR1 SGHTA, CDR2 FQGTGA. The CDR3 nucleotides are TGTGCCAGTTCGGCGGGGACGAACACCGGGGAGCTGTTTTTT. Translating gives CASSAGTNTGELFF.

Written as DNA, the CDR3 is TGTGCCAGCAGTAAAACCGGGACTAGCACAGATACGCAGTATTTT. It translates to CASSKTGTSTDTQYF. The V and J genes are TRBV6-4 and TRBJ2-3; a weak D match, TRBD2 (6 bases). The V and J ends lost 5 bases and 0 bases respectively, with 12 bases between them. CDR1 is MRHNA, CDR2 SNTAGT, per germline. The CDR3 totals 15 residues.

The chain employs TRBV29-1 and TRBJ1-2; weak D call: TRBD1 (5 bases). From germline, CDR1 is SQVTM and CDR2 ANQGSEA. Between the trimmed V and J ends, which lost 1 base and 7 bases, there was a span of 10 bases. The CDR3 sequence is 12 residues long. CDR3 loop: CSVEGRESGYTF. The CDR3 nucleotides are TGCAGCGTTGAAGGCAGGGAAAGTGGCTACACCTTC.

The chain is built from TRBV30 and TRBJ2-2, with unresolved D. Germline assignment: CDR1 GTSNPN and CDR2 SVGIG (reference sequence). V was pared by 7 bases and J by 2 bases, with 17 bases between. This CDR3 has 15 amino acids. CDR3 amino acids: CASPFRPVNTGELFF. The CDR3 bases are TGTGCCTCCCCCTTCAGGCCAGTTAACACCGGGGAGCTGTTTTTT. Combining the CDR3 with reference TRBV30 and TRBJ2-2 gives the whole variable domain SQTIHQWPATLVQPVGSPLSLECTVEGTSNPNLYWYRQAAGRGLQLLFYSVGIGQISSEVPQNLSASRPQDRQFILSSKKLLLSDSGFYLCASPFRPVNTGELFFGEGSRLTVL.

The CDR3 coding sequence is TGTGCTAGTGGTTTATCCGAAACAGATACGCAGTATTTT. The encoded protein is CASGLSETDTQYF. J is TRBJ2-3 and V is TRBV12-5; D gene ambiguous. CDR3 size: 13 residues. Germline V gene data show CDR1 as LGHNT and CDR2 as FRNRAP. Between the trimmed V and J ends, which lost 3 bases and 3 bases, there was a span of 7 bases.

This sequence joins TRBV5-1 and TRBJ1-5; 10 bases agree with TRBD1. V trimming: 4 bases; J trimming: 3 bases; junction bases outside the gene matches: 7. Germline-derived CDR1 and CDR2 are SGHRS and YFSETQ. This CDR3 spans 16 amino acids. CDR3 nucleotide sequence: TGCGCCAGCAGCCGCGGGGACAGGGGAATCAATCAGCCCCAGCATTTT. Amino acid sequence: CASSRGDRGINQPQHF. The whole variable domain, remainder taken from reference TRBV5-1 and TRBJ1-5, is KAGVTQTPRYLIKTRGQQVTLSCSPISGHRSVSWYQQTPGQGLQFLFEYFSETQRNKGNFPGRFSGRQFSNSRSEMNVSTLELGDSALYLCASSRGDRGINQPQHFGDGTRLSIL.

This clone was counted a single time. This chain connects TRBV7-2 to TRBJ2-3, with a tentative D call TRBD2 (5 bases). Trimming removed 8 bases at V and 6 bases at J, with 6 bases between. Germline-derived CDR1 and CDR2 are SGHTA and FQGNSA. This CDR3 has 10 residues. CDR3 in DNA: TGTGCCAGCCGGGGTGATACGCAGTATTTT. This codes for CASRGDTQYF.

The V gene is TRBV2, the J gene TRBJ1-2; D is possibly TRBD1 (5 bases). V was trimmed by 10 bases and J by 9 bases, leaving 15 bases between them. The CDR3 sequence is 11 residues long. The V gene's germline CDR1 is SNHLY and CDR2 FYNNEI. CDR3 DNA: TGTGCCACCCAAGGGAGGGGCCGCTACACCTTC. Amino acids: CATQGRGRYTF.

The gene calls are TRBV12-5 and TRBJ2-1; D is undetermined. Germline assignment: CDR1 LGHNT and CDR2 FRNRAP. The CDR3 is made up of 12 amino acids. The V end was cut by 5 bases, the J end by 9 bases, with 11 bases between. CDR3 DNA sequence: TGTGCTAGTGGTCCTACCGTCGGTGAGCAGTTCTTC. It is translated as CASGPTVGEQFF.

This clone was detected only a few times. The rearrangement links TRBV30 to TRBJ1-4; D is ambiguous. Germline CDR1 GTSNPN, CDR2 SVGIG (reference sequence). The CDR3 has 16 residues. Trimming left V 2 bases short and J 1 base short, with 14 bases between. The CDR3 loop reads CAWSRGYTVTNEKLFF. DNA for the CDR3: TGTGCCTGGAGTAGAGGATACACCGTAACTAATGAAAAACTGTTTTTT.

The CDR3 reads CASSYSGGGQPQHF. CDR3 DNA sequence: TGTGCCAGCAGTTACTCGGGCGGGGGTCAGCCCCAGCATTTT. This chain uses TRBV6-5 with TRBJ1-5, with a weak D call TRBD1 (5 bases). Trimming took 0 bases from V and 6 from J, leaving 9 bases between them. CDR3 size: 14 residues. Germline assignment: CDR1 MNHEY and CDR2 SVGAGI.